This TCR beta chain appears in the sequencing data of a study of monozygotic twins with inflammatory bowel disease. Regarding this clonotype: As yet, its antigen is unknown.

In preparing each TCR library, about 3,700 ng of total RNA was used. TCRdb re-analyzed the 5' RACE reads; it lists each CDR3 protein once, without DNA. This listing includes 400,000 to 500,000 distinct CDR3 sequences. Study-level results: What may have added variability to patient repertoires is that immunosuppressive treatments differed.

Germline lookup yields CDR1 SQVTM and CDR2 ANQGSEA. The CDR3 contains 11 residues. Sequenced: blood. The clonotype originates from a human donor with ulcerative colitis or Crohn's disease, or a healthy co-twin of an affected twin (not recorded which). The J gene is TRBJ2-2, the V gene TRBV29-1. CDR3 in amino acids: CSVGNTGELFF.